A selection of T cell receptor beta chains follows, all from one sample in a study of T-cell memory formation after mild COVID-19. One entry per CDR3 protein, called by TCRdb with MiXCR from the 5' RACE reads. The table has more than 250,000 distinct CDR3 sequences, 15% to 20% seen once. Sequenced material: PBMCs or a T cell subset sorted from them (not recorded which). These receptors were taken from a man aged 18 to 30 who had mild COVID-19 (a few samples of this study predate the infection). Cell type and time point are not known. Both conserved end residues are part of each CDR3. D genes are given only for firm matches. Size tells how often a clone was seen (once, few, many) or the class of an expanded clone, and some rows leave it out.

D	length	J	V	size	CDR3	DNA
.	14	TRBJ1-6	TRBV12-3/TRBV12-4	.	CASTLVGGNSPLHF	TGTGCCAGCACCCTTGTAGGGGGTAATTCACCCCTCCACTTT
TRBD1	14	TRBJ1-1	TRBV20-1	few	CSAQTGQLSVEAFF	TGCAGTGCCCAGACGGGACAGCTAAGCGTAGAAGCTTTCTTT
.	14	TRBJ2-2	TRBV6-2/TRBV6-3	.	CASRQGRNTGELFF	TGTGCCAGCAGACAAGGACGCAACACCGGGGAGCTGTTTTTT
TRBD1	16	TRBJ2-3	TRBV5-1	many	CASSLATGGGTDTQYF	TGCGCCAGCAGCTTGGCGACAGGGGGCGGCACAGATACGCAGTATTTT
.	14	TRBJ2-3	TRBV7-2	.	CASSLRWGADTQYF	TGTGCCAGCAGCTTGCGTTGGGGGGCAGATACGCAGTATTTT
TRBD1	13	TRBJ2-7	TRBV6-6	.	CASSSDRGNEQYF	TGTGCCAGCAGTTCTGACAGGGGTAACGAGCAGTACTTC
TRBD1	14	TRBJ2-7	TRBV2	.	CASSDPTGAKEQYF	TGTGCCAGCAGTGATCCGACAGGGGCCAAGGAGCAGTACTTC
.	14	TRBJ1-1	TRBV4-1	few	CASSQGDSNTEAFF	TGCGCCAGCAGCCAAGGAGACTCGAACACTGAAGCTTTCTTT
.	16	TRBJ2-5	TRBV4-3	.	CASSQVTPSRVETQYF	TGCGCCAGCAGCCAAGTTACCCCTAGCCGGGTAGAGACCCAGTACTTC
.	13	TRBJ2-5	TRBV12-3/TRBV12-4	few	CASSFSLQETQYF	TGTGCCAGCAGTTTTTCCCTCCAAGAGACCCAGTACTTC
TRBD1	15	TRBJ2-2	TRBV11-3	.	CASSYDRGNTGELFF	TGTGCCAGCAGCTATGACAGGGGGAACACCGGGGAGCTGTTTTTT
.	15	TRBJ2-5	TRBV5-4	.	CASSGGGHREETQYF	TGTGCCAGCAGCGGTGGGGGCCACAGGGAAGAGACCCAGTACTTC
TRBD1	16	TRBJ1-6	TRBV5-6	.	CASSLSRAGGHSPLHF	TGTGCCAGCAGCCTGTCCCGAGCAGGGGGTCATTCACCCCTCCACTTT
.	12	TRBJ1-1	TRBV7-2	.	CASSGRVTEAFF	TGTGCCAGCAGCGGCAGGGTCACTGAAGCTTTCTTT
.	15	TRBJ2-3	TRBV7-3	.	CASSLTAGVADTQYF	TGTGCCAGCAGCTTAACAGCCGGGGTTGCAGATACGCAGTATTTT
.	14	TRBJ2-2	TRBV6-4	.	CASSDRAAAGELFF	TGTGCCAGCAGTGACAGGGCGGCTGCCGGGGAGCTGTTTTTT
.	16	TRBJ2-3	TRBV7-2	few	CASSLSPGAGTDTQYF	TGTGCCAGCAGCTTATCCCCGGGGGCGGGCACAGATACGCAGTATTTT
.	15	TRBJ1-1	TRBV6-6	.	CASSLSWAPNTEAFF	TGTGCCAGCAGTTTGTCTTGGGCCCCGAACACTGAAGCTTTCTTT
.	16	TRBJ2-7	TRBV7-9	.	CASSLVRTFSSYEQYF	TGTGCCAGCAGCTTAGTCCGGACTTTTAGCTCCTACGAGCAGTACTTC
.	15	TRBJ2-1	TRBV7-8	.	CASSPTPGLGMEQFF	TGTGCCAGCAGCCCTACCCCCGGACTGGGGATGGAGCAGTTCTTC
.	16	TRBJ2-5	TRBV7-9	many	CASSPTPGPAGETQYF	TGTGCCAGCAGTCCAACCCCTGGGCCGGCGGGAGAGACCCAGTACTTC
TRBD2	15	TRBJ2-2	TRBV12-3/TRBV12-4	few	CASSSSGGAVGELFF	TGTGCCAGCAGTTCGAGCGGGGGGGCCGTCGGGGAGCTGTTTTTT
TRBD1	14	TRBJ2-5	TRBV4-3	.	CASSHGQGLETQYF	TGCGCCAGCAGCCATGGACAGGGGCTAGAGACCCAGTACTTC
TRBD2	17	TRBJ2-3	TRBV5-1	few	CASSWGLAGTLTDTQYF	TGCGCCAGCAGCTGGGGACTAGCGGGGACCCTCACAGATACGCAGTATTTT
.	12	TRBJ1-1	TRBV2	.	CASSVRGHEAFF	TGTGCCAGCAGTGTGCGGGGGCATGAAGCTTTCTTT
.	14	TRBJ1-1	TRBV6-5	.	CASSYYGGRTEAFF	TGTGCCAGCAGTTACTACGGGGGGCGAACTGAAGCTTTCTTT
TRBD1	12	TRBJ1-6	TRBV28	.	CASSLQGSPLHF	TGTGCCAGCAGTCTACAGGGGTCACCCCTCCACTTT
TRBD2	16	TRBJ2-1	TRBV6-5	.	CASTPGGTISYNEQFF	TGTGCCAGCACCCCCGGGGGGACCATTTCCTACAATGAGCAGTTCTTC
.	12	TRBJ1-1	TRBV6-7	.	CASSYIGVEAFF	TGTGCCAGCAGCTACATAGGGGTTGAAGCTTTCTTT
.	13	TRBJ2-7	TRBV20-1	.	CSARDLKNHEQYF	TGCAGTGCTAGAGATCTGAAGAACCACGAGCAGTACTTC
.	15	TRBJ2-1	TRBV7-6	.	CASSLFGTTPNEQFF	TGTGCCAGCAGCTTATTTGGGACCACACCCAATGAGCAGTTCTTC
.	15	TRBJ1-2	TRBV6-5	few	CASSFYDRPGYGYTF	TGTGCCAGCAGTTTTTACGACAGGCCAGGCTATGGCTACACCTTC
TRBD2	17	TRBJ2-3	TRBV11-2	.	CASSLGLARGVPDTQYF	TGTGCCAGCAGCTTAGGGCTAGCGCGGGGGGTCCCAGATACGCAGTATTTT
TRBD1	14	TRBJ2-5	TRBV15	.	CATSQGQSKKTQYF	TGTGCCACCAGCCAGGGACAGTCAAAGAAGACCCAGTACTTC
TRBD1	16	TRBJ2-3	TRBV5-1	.	CASSTGQGTFTDTQYF	TGCGCCAGCAGCACGGGACAGGGAACTTTCACAGATACGCAGTATTTT
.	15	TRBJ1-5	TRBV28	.	CASGGDTGSNQPQHF	TGTGCCAGCGGGGGGGATACAGGCAGCAATCAGCCCCAGCATTTT
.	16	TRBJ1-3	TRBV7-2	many	CASSWAQGTPPVAIYF	TGTGCCAGCAGCTGGGCACAGGGTACCCCACCAGTGGCCATATATTTT
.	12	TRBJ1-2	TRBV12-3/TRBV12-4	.	CASSPRSYGYTF	TGTGCCAGCAGTCCCCGGAGCTATGGCTACACCTTC
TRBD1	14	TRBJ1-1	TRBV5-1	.	CASSLQGRDSEAFF	TGCGCCAGCAGCTTACAGGGGCGGGACTCTGAAGCTTTCTTT
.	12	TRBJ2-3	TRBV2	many	CASRERADTQYF	TGTGCCAGCAGAGAGAGGGCAGATACGCAGTATTTT
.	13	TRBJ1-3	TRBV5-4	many	CASSLAQGNTIYF	TGTGCCAGCAGCTTGGCCCAGGGCAACACCATATATTTT
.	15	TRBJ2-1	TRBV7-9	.	CASRDGGPTYNEQFF	TGTGCCAGCAGGGACGGGGGGCCCACCTACAATGAGCAGTTCTTC
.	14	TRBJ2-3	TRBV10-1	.	CASWGGSLADTQYF	TGCGCCAGCTGGGGCGGTTCTTTGGCAGATACGCAGTATTTT
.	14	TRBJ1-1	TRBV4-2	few	CASSQDSGNTEAFF	TGTGCCAGCAGCCAAGACTCCGGGAACACTGAAGCTTTCTTT
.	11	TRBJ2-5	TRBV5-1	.	CASSTTGRLFF	TGCGCCAGCAGCACCACAGGACGGCTTTTCTTC
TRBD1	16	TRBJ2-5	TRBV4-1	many	CASSQERQGLGETQYF	TGCGCCAGCAGCCAAGAGCGACAGGGCTTGGGGGAGACCCAGTACTTC
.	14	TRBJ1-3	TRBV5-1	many	CASSLESSGNTIYF	TGCGCCAGCAGCTTGGAGAGCTCTGGAAACACCATATATTTT
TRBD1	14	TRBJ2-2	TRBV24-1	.	CATLGQGNTGELFF	TGTGCCACCTTGGGACAGGGGAACACCGGGGAGCTGTTTTTT
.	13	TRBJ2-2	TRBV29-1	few	CSVGQWNTGELFF	TGCAGCGTTGGGCAGTGGAACACCGGGGAGCTGTTTTTT
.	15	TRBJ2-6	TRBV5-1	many	CASSLVASGANVLTF	TGCGCCAGCAGCTTGGTAGCATCTGGGGCCAACGTCCTGACTTTC
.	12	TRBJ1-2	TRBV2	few	CASSSWGAGYTF	TGTGCCAGCAGCTCGTGGGGAGCAGGCTACACCTTC
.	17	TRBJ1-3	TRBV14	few	CASSQVIRPGAGNTIYF	TGTGCCAGCAGCCAAGTAATCCGTCCGGGGGCAGGAAACACCATATATTTT
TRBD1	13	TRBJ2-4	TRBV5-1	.	CASSVGQGDIQYF	TGCGCCAGCAGCGTTGGACAGGGAGACATTCAGTACTTC
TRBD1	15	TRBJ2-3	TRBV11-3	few	CASSYGQGFTDTQYF	TGTGCCAGCAGCTATGGACAGGGATTCACAGATACGCAGTATTTT
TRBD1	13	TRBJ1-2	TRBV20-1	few	CSARRDRGPGYTF	TGCAGTGCTAGAAGAGACAGGGGACCTGGCTACACCTTC
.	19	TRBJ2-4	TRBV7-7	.	CASSLVPNGELRAKNIQYF	TGTGCCAGCAGCTTAGTTCCAAACGGGGAACTGCGAGCCAAAAACATTCAGTACTTC